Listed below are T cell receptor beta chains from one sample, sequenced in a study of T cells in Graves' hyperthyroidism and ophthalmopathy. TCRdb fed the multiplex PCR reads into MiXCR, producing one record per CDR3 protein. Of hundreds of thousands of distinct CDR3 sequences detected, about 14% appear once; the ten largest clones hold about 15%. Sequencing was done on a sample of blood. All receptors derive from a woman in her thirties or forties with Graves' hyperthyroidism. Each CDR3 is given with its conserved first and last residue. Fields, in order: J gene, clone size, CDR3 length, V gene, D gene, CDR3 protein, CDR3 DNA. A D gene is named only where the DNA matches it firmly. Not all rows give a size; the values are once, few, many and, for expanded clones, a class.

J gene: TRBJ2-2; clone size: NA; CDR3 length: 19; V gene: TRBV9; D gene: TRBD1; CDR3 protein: CASSVVEEQGAAVTGELFF; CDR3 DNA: TGTGCCAGCAGCGTAGTCGAAGAACAGGGGGCGGCGGTCACCGGGGAGCTGTTTTTT
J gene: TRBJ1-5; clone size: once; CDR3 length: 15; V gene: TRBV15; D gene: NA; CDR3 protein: CATSRDWDRSKPQHF; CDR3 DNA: TGTGCCACCAGCAGAGATTGGGACCGGTCTAAGCCCCAGCATTTT
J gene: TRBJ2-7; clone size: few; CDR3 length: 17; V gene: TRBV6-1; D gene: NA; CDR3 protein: CASSSSSPGGGGYEQYF; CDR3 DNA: TGTGCCAGCAGTTCTTCCTCCCCCGGGGGAGGGGGCTACGAGCAGTACTTC
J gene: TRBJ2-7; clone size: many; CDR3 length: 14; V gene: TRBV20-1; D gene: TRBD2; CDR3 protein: CSARAGTSLYEQYF; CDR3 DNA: TGCAGTGCTAGAGCCGGGACTAGCCTCTACGAGCAGTACTTC
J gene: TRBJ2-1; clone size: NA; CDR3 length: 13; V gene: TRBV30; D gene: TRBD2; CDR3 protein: CARRLAGEDEQFF; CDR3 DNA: TGTGCCCGCCGACTAGCGGGAGAAGATGAGCAGTTCTTC
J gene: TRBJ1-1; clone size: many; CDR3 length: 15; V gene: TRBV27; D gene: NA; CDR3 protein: CASSLSSGQNTEAFF; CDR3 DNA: TGTGCCAGCAGTTTATCCTCCGGACAGAACACTGAAGCTTTCTTT
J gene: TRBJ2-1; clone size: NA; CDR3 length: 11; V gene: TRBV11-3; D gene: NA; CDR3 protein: CAGTGDFEQFF; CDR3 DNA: TGTGCCGGCACGGGGGATTTTGAGCAGTTCTTC
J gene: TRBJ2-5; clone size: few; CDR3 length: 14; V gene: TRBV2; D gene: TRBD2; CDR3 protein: CASGDTSGQETQCF; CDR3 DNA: TGTGCCAGCGGGGATACTAGCGGGCAAGAGACCCAGTGCTTC
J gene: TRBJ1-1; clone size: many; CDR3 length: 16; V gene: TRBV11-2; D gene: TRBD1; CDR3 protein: CASSLALGQGNTEAFF; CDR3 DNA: TGTGCCAGCAGCTTAGCCCTTGGACAGGGGAACACTGAAGCTTTCTTT
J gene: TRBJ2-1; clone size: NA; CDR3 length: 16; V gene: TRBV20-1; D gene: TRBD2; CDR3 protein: CSARDIGGGAGNEQFF; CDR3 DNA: TGCAGTGCTAGAGATATTGGCGGGGGGGCGGGGAATGAGCAGTTCTTC
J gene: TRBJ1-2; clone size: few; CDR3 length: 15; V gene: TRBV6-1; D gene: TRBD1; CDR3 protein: CASRPPGQDFSGYTF; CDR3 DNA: TGTGCCAGCAGGCCCCCGGGACAGGACTTTAGTGGCTACACCTTC
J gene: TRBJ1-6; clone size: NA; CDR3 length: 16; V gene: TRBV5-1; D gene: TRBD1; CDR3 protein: CASSLAGTANNSPLHF; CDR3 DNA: TGCGCCAGCAGCTTAGCAGGGACAGCAAATAATTCACCCCTCCACTTT
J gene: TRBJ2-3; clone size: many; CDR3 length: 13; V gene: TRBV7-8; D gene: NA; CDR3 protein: CASSQPITDTQYF; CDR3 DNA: TGTGCCAGCAGCCAACCGATCACAGATACGCAGTATTTT
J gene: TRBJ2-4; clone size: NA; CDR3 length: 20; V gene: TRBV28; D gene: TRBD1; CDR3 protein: CASSSATGGSRRIAKNIQYF; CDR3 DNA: TGTGCCAGCAGTTCAGCGACAGGGGGCTCCAGGAGAATAGCCAAAAACATTCAGTACTTC
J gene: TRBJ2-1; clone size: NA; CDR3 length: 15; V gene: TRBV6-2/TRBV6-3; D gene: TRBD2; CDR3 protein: CASSPGTSGRPEQFF; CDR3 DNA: TGTGCCAGCAGTCCCGGGACTAGCGGGAGGCCAGAGCAGTTCTTC
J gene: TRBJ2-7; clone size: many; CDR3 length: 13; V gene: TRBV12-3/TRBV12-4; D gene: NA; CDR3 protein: CASSRQPTYEQYF; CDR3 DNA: TGTGCCAGCAGTCGACAGCCCACCTACGAGCAGTACTTC
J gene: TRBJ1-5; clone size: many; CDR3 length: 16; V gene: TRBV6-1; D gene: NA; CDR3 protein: CASRIRGIYSNQPQHF; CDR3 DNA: TGTGCCAGCAGAATCAGGGGTATCTATAGCAATCAGCCCCAGCATTTT
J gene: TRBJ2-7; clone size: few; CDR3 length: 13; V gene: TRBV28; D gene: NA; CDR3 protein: CASSLTATYEQCF; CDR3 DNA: TGTGCCAGCAGTTTAACAGCTACCTACGAGCAGTGCTTC
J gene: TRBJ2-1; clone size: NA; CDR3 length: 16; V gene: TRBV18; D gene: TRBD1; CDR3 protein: CASTIGTGSSYNEQFF; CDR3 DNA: TGTGCCAGCACAATAGGGACAGGGAGCTCCTACAATGAGCAGTTCTTC
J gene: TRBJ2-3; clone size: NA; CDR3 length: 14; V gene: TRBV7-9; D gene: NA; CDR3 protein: CASSFLTGADTQYF; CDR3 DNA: TGTGCCAGCAGCTTTTTAACGGGAGCAGATACGCAGTATTTT
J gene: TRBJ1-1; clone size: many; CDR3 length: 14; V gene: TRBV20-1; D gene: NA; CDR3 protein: CSARTSMGNTEAFF; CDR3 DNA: TGCAGTGCGCGGACTTCGATGGGAAACACTGAAGCTTTCTTT
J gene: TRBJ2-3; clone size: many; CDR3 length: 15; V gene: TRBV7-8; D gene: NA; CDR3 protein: CASSFFQGNTDTQYF; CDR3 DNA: TGTGCCAGCAGCTTTTTCCAGGGAAACACAGATACGCAGTATTTT
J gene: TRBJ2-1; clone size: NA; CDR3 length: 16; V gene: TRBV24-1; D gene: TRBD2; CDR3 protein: CATSDLGLAGGQEQFF; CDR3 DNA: TGTGCCACCAGTGATTTAGGGCTAGCGGGAGGGCAGGAGCAGTTCTTC
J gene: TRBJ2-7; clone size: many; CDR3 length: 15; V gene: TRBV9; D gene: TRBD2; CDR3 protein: CASSVQTSATGEQYF; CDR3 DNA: TGTGCCAGCAGCGTCCAGACTAGCGCCACGGGCGAGCAGTACTTC
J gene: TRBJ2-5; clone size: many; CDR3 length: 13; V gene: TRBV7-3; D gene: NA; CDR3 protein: CASSPTPAETQYF; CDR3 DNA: TGTGCCAGCAGCCCGACTCCGGCGGAGACCCAGTACTTC
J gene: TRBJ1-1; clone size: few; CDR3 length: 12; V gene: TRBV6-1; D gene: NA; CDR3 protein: CANSQGNTEAFF; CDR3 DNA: TGTGCCAACAGCCAGGGGAACACTGAAGCTTTCTTT
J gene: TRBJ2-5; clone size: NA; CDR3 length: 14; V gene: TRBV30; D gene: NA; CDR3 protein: CAWTQGGGRETQYF; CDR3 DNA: TGTGCCTGGACCCAGGGGGGGGGGCGAGAGACCCAGTACTTC
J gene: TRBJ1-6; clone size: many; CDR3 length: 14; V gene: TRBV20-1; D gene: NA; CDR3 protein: CSAGRRGLSSPLHF; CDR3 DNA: TGCAGTGCAGGAAGGAGGGGATTGAGTTCACCCCTCCACTTT
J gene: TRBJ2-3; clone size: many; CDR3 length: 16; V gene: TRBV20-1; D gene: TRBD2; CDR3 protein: CSANLLVAGLTDTQYF; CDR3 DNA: TGCAGTGCTAACCTTCTTGTAGCGGGACTCACAGATACGCAGTATTTT
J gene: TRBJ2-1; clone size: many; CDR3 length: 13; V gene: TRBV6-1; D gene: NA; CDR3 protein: CASSTGPPNEQFF; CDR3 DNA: TGTGCCAGCAGTACAGGGCCACCCAATGAGCAGTTCTTC
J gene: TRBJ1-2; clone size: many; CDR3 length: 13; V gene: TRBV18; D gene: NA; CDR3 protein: CASSPPSGYGYTF; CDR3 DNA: TGTGCCAGCTCACCACCCTCTGGGTATGGCTACACCTTC
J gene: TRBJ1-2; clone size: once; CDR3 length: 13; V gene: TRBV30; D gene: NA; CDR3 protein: CAWSKIRGAGYTF; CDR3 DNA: TGTGCCTGGAGCAAAATCAGGGGAGCTGGCTACACCTTC
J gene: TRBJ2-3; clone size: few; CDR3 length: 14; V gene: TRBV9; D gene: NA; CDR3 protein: CASSAEKGTDTQYF; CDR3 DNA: TGTGCCAGCAGCGCTGAGAAGGGCACAGATACGCAGTATTTT
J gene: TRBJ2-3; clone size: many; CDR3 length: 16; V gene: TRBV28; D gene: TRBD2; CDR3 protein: CASSSLSGRAKDTQYF; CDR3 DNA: TGTGCCAGCAGTTCCCTCAGCGGGAGGGCCAAAGATACGCAGTATTTT
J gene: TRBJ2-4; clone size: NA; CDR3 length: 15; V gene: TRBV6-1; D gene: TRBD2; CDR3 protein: CASSEGGTSRNIQYF; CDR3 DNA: TGTGCCAGCAGTGAAGGAGGGACTAGCAGGAACATTCAGTACTTC
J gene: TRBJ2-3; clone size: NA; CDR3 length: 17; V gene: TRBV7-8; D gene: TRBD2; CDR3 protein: CASSQRTSGSLPDTQYF; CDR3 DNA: TGTGCCAGCAGCCAGCGGACTAGCGGGAGTTTGCCAGATACGCAGTATTTT
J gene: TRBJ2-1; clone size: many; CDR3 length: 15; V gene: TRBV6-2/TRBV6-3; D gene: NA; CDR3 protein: CASSWFPAWYNEQFF; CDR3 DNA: TGTGCCAGCAGTTGGTTTCCAGCCTGGTACAATGAGCAGTTCTTC
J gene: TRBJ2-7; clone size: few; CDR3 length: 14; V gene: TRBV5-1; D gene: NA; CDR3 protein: CASSLNGEPYEQYF; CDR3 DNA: TGCGCCAGCAGCTTGAACGGGGAACCATACGAGCAGTACTTC
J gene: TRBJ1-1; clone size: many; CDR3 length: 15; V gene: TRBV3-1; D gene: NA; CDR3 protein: CASSPTAGVGTEAFF; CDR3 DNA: TGTGCCAGCAGCCCGACCGCGGGGGTTGGGACTGAAGCTTTCTTT
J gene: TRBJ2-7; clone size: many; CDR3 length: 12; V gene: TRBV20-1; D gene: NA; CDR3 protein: CSASDRGYEQYF; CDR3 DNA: TGCAGTGCTAGCGACAGAGGCTACGAGCAGTACTTC
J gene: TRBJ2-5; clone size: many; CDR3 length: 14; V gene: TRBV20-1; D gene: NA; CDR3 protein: CSARDSYIGETQYF; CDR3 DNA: TGCAGTGCTAGAGATTCTTACATCGGGGAGACCCAGTACTTC
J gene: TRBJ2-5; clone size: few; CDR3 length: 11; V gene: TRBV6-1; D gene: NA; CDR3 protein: CASAYLETQYF; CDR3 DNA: TGTGCCAGCGCGTATTTAGAGACCCAGTACTTC
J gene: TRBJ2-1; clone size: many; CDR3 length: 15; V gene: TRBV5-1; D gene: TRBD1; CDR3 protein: CASSFGDRGPNEQFF; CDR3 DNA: TGCGCCAGCAGCTTCGGGGACAGGGGGCCGAATGAGCAGTTCTTC
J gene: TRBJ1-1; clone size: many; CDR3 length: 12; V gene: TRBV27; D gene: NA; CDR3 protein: CASSTIGTEAFF; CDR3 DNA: TGTGCCAGCAGTACCATCGGGACTGAAGCTTTCTTT
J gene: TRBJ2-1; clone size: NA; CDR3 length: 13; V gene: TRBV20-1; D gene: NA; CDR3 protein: CSARDSWCNEQFF; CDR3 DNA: TGCAGTGCTAGAGATAGCTGGTGCAATGAGCAGTTCTTC